A selection of T cell receptor beta chains follows, all from one sample in a study of T cell repertoires in cytomegalovirus infection. TCRdb recomputed calls from the reads with MiXCR, one row per CDR3 protein. Among 45,000 to 75,000 distinct CDR3 sequences listed, about a third were seen once. These receptors are not linked to any known antigen. Input material: PBMCs, sequenced either directly or after in vitro stimulation (not recorded which). These receptors were collected from a human donor in good health (CMV status not recorded). Some clones in this sample may be carry-over from other donors' samples. CDR3s leave out the opening cysteine and the closing phenylalanine or tryptophan.

>TRBV7-2|13|TRBJ2-7
ASSDTGGSYSEQY
>TRBV10-3|13|TRBJ2-6
AIRPTGAGANVLT
>TRBV6-5|11|TRBJ2-5
ASTPGGVETQY
>TRBV10-3|13|TRBJ1-4
AISESTTANEKLF
>TRBV6-2/TRBV6-3|13|TRBJ2-7
ASSFGLQPSYEQY
>TRBV7-6|11|TRBJ1-2
ASSFMAGYGYT
>TRBV10-3|12|TRBJ1-2
AISLITGNYGYT
>TRBV6-1|14|TRBJ2-5
ASSEWGLARQETQY
>TRBV6-2/TRBV6-3|13|TRBJ2-1
ASSYVWRGVDEQF
>TRBV19|14|TRBJ2-4
ASSIAPTGAVNIQY
>TRBV28|11|TRBJ2-1
ASRLAGNDEQF
>TRBV20-1|12|TRBJ1-1
SYSGGRDGTEAF
>TRBV7-9|12|TRBJ2-7
ASSLRQTSYEQY
>TRBV11-2|13|TRBJ2-5
ASSAGRGYQETQY
>TRBV7-9|13|TRBJ2-2
ASSSGTSGTGELF
>TRBV6-1|11|TRBJ2-7
ASSEGVALEQY
>TRBV6-2/TRBV6-3|10|TRBJ2-5
ASSYQQGTQY
>TRBV4-1|13|TRBJ1-6
ASSQARQGNSPLH
>TRBV6-6|12|TRBJ2-4
ASSLQAGENIQY
>TRBV28|11|TRBJ2-7
ASSEIQGPEQY
>TRBV20-1|13|TRBJ2-5
SAALSTSGSETQY
>TRBV12-3/TRBV12-4|11|TRBJ2-7
ASSLPLGDEQY
>TRBV7-6|13|TRBJ1-1
ASSPRIGTATEAF